This T cell receptor beta chain was recovered during a study of T cell responses to AZD1222 COVID-19 vaccine. Turning to this clone: Its antigen is as yet unknown.

Assay used: immunoSEQ multiplex PCR; TCRdb lists only in-frame clones, some missing. The data contain some 150,000 clones, more than 75% of them singletons. The study, taken as a whole, reports: There were repertoire samples only from the period after the peak T cell response. Dominant CD4 TCR responses targeted spike regions 160-218 and 743-854.

The CDR3 extends over 14 amino acids. The germline V gene encodes CDR1 KGHSH and CDR2 LQKENI. Trimming removed 3 bases from V and 2 bases from J, with 10 bases in between. This chain connects TRBV18 to TRBJ1-1; unclear D gene. The receptor's source is an adult in good health. Sequencing was performed on peripheral blood, taken on day 0 of MenACWY control vaccination. CDR3 sequence (DNA): TGTGCCAGCTCACCCGCCGCCCGAAACACTGAAGCTTTCTTT. It is translated as CASSPAARNTEAFF.